The 9 T cell receptor beta chains reported below all come from one sample, sequenced in a study of neurological immune-mediated disorders. TCRdb ran MiXCR on the 5' RACE reads and lists one entry per CDR3 protein. Here the sample spans under 90,000 distinct CDR3 sequences, roughly 3.5% being singletons. Sequencing used PBMCs. Every receptor here comes from a woman in her fifties or sixties with multiple sclerosis.

This clonotype was recorded at least ten times. The V call is TRBV14, the J call TRBJ1-5; TRBD1 matches 9 bases. Trimming cost V 1 base and J 4 bases; bases outside gene matches: 2. The CDR3 runs to 15 residues. CDR1 and CDR2 from the germline V gene are SGHDN and FVKESK. The CDR3 DNA reads TGTGCCAGCAGCCAAGCCGGACAGGGGAATCAGCCCCAGCATTTT. Amino acid sequence: CASSQAGQGNQPQHF.

This clonotype has ten or more counts. The chain employs TRBV9 and TRBJ2-1, with D hard to call. Germline V lookup: CDR1 SGDLS, CDR2 YYNGEE. Trimming cost V 4 bases and J 1 base, with 12 bases left between them. This CDR3 is built from 15 residues. The CDR3 reads CASSPISLSYNEQFF. The CDR3 DNA follows: TGTGCCAGCAGCCCTATAAGCCTATCCTACAATGAGCAGTTCTTC.

At least ten counts were recorded for this clonotype. CDR3 nucleotide sequence: TGCAGTGCTAGAGTGGGCGGGGGGCAAGAGACCCAGTACTTC. It translates to CSARVGGGQETQYF. The chain couples TRBV20-1 to TRBJ2-5; 8 bases agree with TRBD2. There are 14 residues in the CDR3. Germline trimming cut 1 base from V and 2 bases from J; bases unmatched to any gene: 3. In germline, CDR1 is DFQATT, CDR2 SNEGSKA (reference sequence).

This clonotype came up many times. The rearrangement links TRBV20-1 to TRBJ2-2; no definite D call. Germline lookup yields CDR1 DFQATT and CDR2 SNEGSKA (reference sequence). V was cut by 5 bases and J by 1 base, with 11 bases left in between. The CDR3 loop spans 14 amino acids. The CDR3 loop is CSASQNGNTGELFF. The CDR3 coding sequence is TGCAGTGCTTCTCAAAATGGGAACACCGGGGAGCTGTTTTTT.

This clonotype occurred a few times. The chain recombines TRBV7-2 with TRBJ2-3; TRBD2 is a possible D gene (6 bases). The V gene lost 9 bases and the J gene lost 2 bases, with 15 bases spanning the gap. CDR1 and CDR2 (germline): SGHTA, FQGNSA. The length of the CDR3 is 14 residues. This CDR3 reads CARPGEGNTDTQYF. For the CDR3, the DNA is TGTGCCAGACCGGGAGAAGGAAACACAGATACGCAGTATTTT.

This clonotype was seen many times. The chain carries TRBV29-1 and TRBJ2-3; possible D gene TRBD2, 5 bases. V lost 4 bases and J 4 bases, leaving 15 bases between the germline ends. Germline CDR1 reads SQVTM; CDR2 reads ANQGSEA. The CDR3 consists of 14 residues. CDR3 residues: CSVVSGGPADTQYF. Written as DNA, the CDR3 is TGCAGCGTTGTCTCAGGCGGGCCAGCAGATACGCAGTATTTT.

This clonotype was observed many times. The chain couples TRBV20-1 to TRBJ2-1; 10 nucleotides agree with TRBD2. The J segment lost 7 bases and the V segment lost 3 bases, leaving 9 bases of the junction unmatched. The CDR3 sequence is 15 residues long. Germline lookup yields CDR1 DFQATT and CDR2 SNEGSKA (reference sequence). The CDR3 nucleotides read TGCAGTGCTAGGGGACTAGCGAGGGTCCTAAATGAGCAGTTCTTC. Protein: CSARGLARVLNEQFF.

This clonotype showed up many times. This chain links TRBV20-1 with TRBJ1-1; 8 nucleotides match TRBD1. The trim removed 3 bases at V and 7 bases at J, leaving 10 bases unmatched. CDR1 is DFQATT, CDR2 SNEGSKA, per germline (reference sequence). The CDR3 extends over 14 amino acids. The CDR3 DNA is TGCAGTGCTAGGGGTGGGACAGGAAAAAATGAAGCTTTCTTT. Encoded protein: CSARGGTGKNEAFF.

This clonotype occurred many times. The rearrangement joins TRBV9 to TRBJ2-3; 9 bases are a match to TRBD2. Germline values: CDR1 SGDLS, CDR2 YYNGEE. The V segment lost 2 bases and the J segment 3 bases; nucleotides outside the gene matches: 4. The CDR3 contains 15 residues. The CDR3 DNA is TGTGCCAGCAGCGTTTGGCTAGCGGGGACAGATACGCAGTATTTT. Its translation: CASSVWLAGTDTQYF.